This T cell receptor (beta chain) was sequenced for a study of T cells after yellow fever vaccination. Findings and limits, study-wide: After the booster, nearly 98% of CD4 and just over 85% of CD8 primary-response clones were re-detected. Weaker in magnitude, the secondary response showed a faster peak on day 5 versus 15.

TCR cDNA, made by 5'RACE template switching, carried an added universal primer site and UMIs. TCRdb re-called the 5' RACE reads with MiXCR, one entry per CDR3 protein. The data show about 580,000 distinct CDR3 sequences, about 17% seen once. A remark on this clonotype: Antigen unknown.

Germline CDR1 reads ENHRY; CDR2 reads SYGVKD. V was pared by 4 bases and J by 4 bases, with 13 bases between. The CDR3 totals 14 residues. Specimen: PBMCs, collected 5 to 6 days after the first yellow fever vaccination. This receptor was obtained from a man aged 18 to 29 who received the YFV17D yellow fever vaccine. The V gene is TRBV10-3, the J gene TRBJ2-5, with D possibly matching TRBD1 (8 bases). The CDR3 coding sequence is TGTGCCATCAGTGGAACAGGGGGGGGAGAGACCCAGTACTTC. Protein: CAISGTGGGETQYF.